These 18 T cell receptor beta chains were sequenced from one sample in a study of T cell responses to AZD1222 COVID-19 vaccine. TCRdb's table, derived via immunoSEQ multiplex PCR, lists solely in-frame clones and lacks some. The sample consists of about 120,000 clones, about 86% of them appearing once. The starting material was peripheral blood, obtained 28 days after the second AZD1222 dose. The receptor source for this set is an adult who received the AZD1222 COVID-19 vaccine.

The chain carries TRBV7-9 and TRBJ2-7; TRBD1 matches at 9 bases. The CDR3 length is 16 residues. With V trimmed by 4 bases and J by 5 bases, 12 bases remained unmatched. Germline CDR1 reads SEHNR; CDR2 reads FQNEAQ (reference sequence). CDR3 coding DNA: TGTGCCAGCAGCTACCCGGGACAGGGTCTCAATGACGAGCAGTACTTC. Its protein product is CASSYPGQGLNDEQYF.

The chain recombines TRBV4-3 with TRBJ1-2; 8 positions agree with TRBD1. Looked up from germline, CDR1 is LGHNA and CDR2 is YSLEER. The CDR3 sequence is 16 residues long. The trim removed 2 bases at V and 6 bases at J, leaving 11 bases unmatched. CDR3 bases: TGCGCCAGCAGCCAATATCGACAGGGGCCCTCCGATGGCTACACCTTC. Protein: CASSQYRQGPSDGYTF.

This clone is a singleton in its sample. V is TRBV27 and J is TRBJ2-3; possibly TRBD1 or TRBD2 for D (6 bases each). Deletions cut 1 base from V and 2 bases from J, with 10 bases between. Germline lookup yields CDR1 MNHEY and CDR2 SMNVEV (reference sequence). The CDR3 length is 15 residues. The DNA of the CDR3 is TGTGCCAGCAGTTTATGGCCGGGGGCCACAGATACGCAGTATTTT. The encoded protein is CASSLWPGATDTQYF.

The chain joins TRBV5-1 to TRBJ1-1; D possibly corresponds to TRBD1 (5 bases). This CDR3 comprises 17 residues. V lost 0 bases and J lost 0, with 15 bases in between. Germline CDR1 is SGHRS and CDR2 is YFSETQ. The CDR3 nucleotides read TGCGCCAGCAGCTTGGTTTCGCAGGGAGGGGTGAACACTGAAGCTTTCTTT. As protein: CASSLVSQGGVNTEAFF.

In this sample, this clone turned up once. The rearrangement uses TRBV19 and TRBJ2-3; 11 bases map to TRBD1. This CDR3 is built from 16 residues. The germline V gene encodes CDR1 LNHDA and CDR2 SQIVND (reference sequence). V lost 5 bases, J lost 5 bases, and 9 bases stayed unmatched. The CDR3 bases are TGTGCCAGTAGTCCACGGCAGGACAGGGGGCGAGATACGCAGTATTTT. It encodes CASSPRQDRGRDTQYF.

The chain uses TRBV7-3 and TRBJ2-7, with TRBD2 matching 10 bases. CDR1 SGHTA and CDR2 FQGTGA come from the germline V gene. The CDR3 length is 14 residues. J gave up 5 bases and V 0 bases, and 1 base lay outside the gene matches. The CDR3 loop is CASSLTGTSDEQYF. DNA of the CDR3: TGTGCCAGCAGCTTAACCGGGACTAGCGACGAGCAGTACTTC.

This rearrangement joins TRBV2 to TRBJ1-3, with 8 bases that match TRBD1. This CDR3 has 15 amino acids. Germline CDR1 reads SNHLY; CDR2 reads FYNNEI. Germline trimming cut 6 bases from V and 0 bases from J; bases unmatched to any gene: 4. CDR3 region: CASRRTGTSGNTIYF. The CDR3 DNA reads TGTGCCAGCAGACGGACAGGGACCTCTGGAAACACCATATATTTT.

The chain employs TRBV2 and TRBJ2-7; TRBD2 matches 14 bases. The CDR3 loop spans 15 amino acids. Trimming removed 6 bases from V and 2 bases from J; junction bases left unmatched: 3. The germline V gene encodes CDR1 SNHLY and CDR2 FYNNEI. CDR3 in DNA: TGTGCCAGCAGGGCGGGACTAGCGGGAGCCTACGAGCAGTACTTC. Translating it yields CASRAGLAGAYEQYF.

The rearrangement uses TRBV27 and TRBJ1-2; TRBD1 aligns across 8 bases. Germline loops: CDR1 MNHEY, CDR2 SMNVEV (reference sequence). V was pared by 6 bases and J by 4 bases, with 10 bases of the junction left unmatched. This CDR3 spans 15 amino acids. CDR3 loop: CASSETGGGVYGYTF. The CDR3 nucleotides read TGTGCCAGCAGCGAAACAGGGGGAGGGGTCTATGGCTACACCTTC.

This rearrangement joins TRBV19 to TRBJ2-1, with D hard to call. Trimming took 4 bases from V and 0 from J, leaving 4 bases between them. Germline assignment: CDR1 LNHDA and CDR2 SQIVND (reference sequence). This CDR3 has 13 residues. The CDR3 DNA reads TGTGCCAGTAGTAGCGGCTCCTACAATGAGCAGTTCTTC. This gives the protein CASSSGSYNEQFF.

The chain combines TRBV15 with TRBJ2-1; 10 bases align to TRBD2. The trim removed 1 base at V and 2 bases at J, leaving 11 bases unmatched. This CDR3 contains 19 residues. CDR1 and CDR2 from the germline V gene are LNHNV and YYDKDF (reference sequence). CDR3 coding DNA: TGTGCCACCAGCAGAGGGGCGACCGGACTAGCGGCTACCTACAATGAGCAGTTCTTC. It encodes CATSRGATGLAATYNEQFF.

The V gene is TRBV2, the J gene TRBJ1-5; TRBD1 might be the D (6 bases). Trimming took off 2 bases at V and 4 bases at J, with 9 bases between the two ends. CDR1 is SNHLY and CDR2 is FYNNEI in the germline V gene. CDR3 size: 14 residues. The CDR3 DNA is TGTGCCAGCAGTGAACGAGGGGGGAATCAGCCCCAGCATTTT. Translating gives CASSERGGNQPQHF.

This chain uses TRBV3-1 (or the pseudogene TRBV3-2) with TRBJ2-7, with 8 bases aligning to TRBD1. This CDR3 comprises 15 residues. V was pared by 3 bases and J by 3 bases, with 7 bases of the junction left unmatched. Germline V gives CDR1 LGHDT, CDR2 YNNKEL (reference sequence). The CDR3 DNA follows: TGTGCCAGCAGCCACGGACAGGGAACACGCTACGAGCAGTACTTC. Translating gives CASSHGQGTRYEQYF.

The chain combines TRBV28 with TRBJ1-1; the D gene is possibly TRBD1 (6 bases). Germline V gene lookup returns CDR1 MDHEN and CDR2 SYDVKM. The CDR3 is 15 amino acids. Trimming left V 1 base short and J 12 bases short, with 21 bases between. The CDR3 DNA follows: TGTGCCAGCAGTTTATATCGGGGGGCGTGGGTTTCGACTTTCTTT. Protein sequence: CASSLYRGAWVSTFF. Variable domain in full (rest from reference TRBV28 and TRBJ1-1): DVKVTQSSRYLVKRTGEKVFLECVQDMDHENMFWYRQDPGLGLRLIYFSYDVKMKEKGDIPEGYSVSREKKERFSLILESASTNQTSMYLCASSLYRGAWVSTFFGQGTRLTVV.

The rearrangement joins TRBV24-1 to TRBJ2-3; D is unclear. The CDR3 spans 15 residues. The germline V gene encodes CDR1 KGHDR and CDR2 SFDVKD. V lost 4 bases to trimming and J lost 2 bases, with 12 bases between them. CDR3 sequence reads: CATSDLSYSTDTQYF. The CDR3 nucleotides are TGTGCCACCAGTGACCTGTCTTATTCCACAGATACGCAGTATTTT.

V gene TRBV6-5 combines with J gene TRBJ2-2, with D possibly matching TRBD1 (5 bases). The CDR3 runs to 12 residues. Trimming left V 6 bases short and J 7 bases short, with 9 bases between. Germline CDR1 and CDR2: MNHEY and SVGAGI. For the CDR3, the DNA is TGTGCCAGCAGAATTAGGGGCGGGGAGCTGTTTTTT. This gives the protein CASRIRGGELFF.

With respect to this clone: It may be a read error: a sequence one base away is much more abundant. Other nucleotide sequences from this sample produce the same CDR3. This rearrangement joins TRBV4-3 to TRBJ1-6; the D is unclear. Trimming took off 1 base at V and 7 bases at J, with 11 bases between the two ends. The CDR3 is made up of 15 amino acids. Germline-derived CDR1 and CDR2 are LGHNA and YSLEER. CDR3 nucleotides: TGCGCCAGCAGCCAAGTTAGGACGGGGAATTCACCCCTCCACTTT. It specifies CASSQVRTGNSPLHF.

This clone was recorded only once. The V and J genes are TRBV7-8 and TRBJ2-7, with 7 bases matching TRBD1. V trimming: 1 base; J trimming: 3 bases; junction bases outside the gene matches: 6. Germline V gives CDR1 SGHVS, CDR2 FQNEAQ. The CDR3 totals 15 residues. CDR3 protein: CASSLGPGQLYEQYF. CDR3 nucleotides: TGTGCCAGCAGCTTAGGGCCGGGACAGCTCTACGAGCAGTACTTC.